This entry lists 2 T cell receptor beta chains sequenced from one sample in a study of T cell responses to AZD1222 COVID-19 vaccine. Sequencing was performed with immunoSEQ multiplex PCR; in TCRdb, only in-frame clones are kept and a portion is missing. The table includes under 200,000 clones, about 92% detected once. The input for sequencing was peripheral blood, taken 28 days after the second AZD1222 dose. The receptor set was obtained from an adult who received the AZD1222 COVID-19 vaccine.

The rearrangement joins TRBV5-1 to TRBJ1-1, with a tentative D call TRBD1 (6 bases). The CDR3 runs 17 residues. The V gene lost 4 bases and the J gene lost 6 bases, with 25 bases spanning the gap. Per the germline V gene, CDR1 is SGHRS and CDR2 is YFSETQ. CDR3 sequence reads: CASSPATGTPGTSEAFF. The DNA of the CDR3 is TGCGCCAGCAGCCCCGCGACCGGGACGCCAGGGACATCTGAAGCTTTCTTT. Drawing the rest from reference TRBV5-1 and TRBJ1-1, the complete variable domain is KAGVTQTPRYLIKTRGQQVTLSCSPISGHRSVSWYQQTPGQGLQFLFEYFSETQRNKGNFPGRFSGRQFSNSRSEMNVSTLELGDSALYLCASSPATGTPGTSEAFFGQGTRLTVV.

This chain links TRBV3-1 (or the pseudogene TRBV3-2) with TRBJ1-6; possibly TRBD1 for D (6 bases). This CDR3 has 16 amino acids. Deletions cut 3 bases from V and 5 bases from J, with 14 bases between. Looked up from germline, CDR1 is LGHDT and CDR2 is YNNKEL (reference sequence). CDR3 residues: CASSHTGTWDNSPLHF. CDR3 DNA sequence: TGTGCCAGCAGCCACACCGGGACATGGGATAATTCACCCCTCCACTTT.